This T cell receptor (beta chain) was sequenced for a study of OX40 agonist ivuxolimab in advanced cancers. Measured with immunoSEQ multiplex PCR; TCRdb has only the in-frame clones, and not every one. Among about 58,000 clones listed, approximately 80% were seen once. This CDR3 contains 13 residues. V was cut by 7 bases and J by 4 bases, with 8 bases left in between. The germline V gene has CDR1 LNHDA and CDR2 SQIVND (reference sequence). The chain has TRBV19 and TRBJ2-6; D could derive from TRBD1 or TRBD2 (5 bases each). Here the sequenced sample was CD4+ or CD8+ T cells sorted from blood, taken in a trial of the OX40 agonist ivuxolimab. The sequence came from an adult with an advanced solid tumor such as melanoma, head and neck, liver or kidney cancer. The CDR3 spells CASKGTGANVLTF. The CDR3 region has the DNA TGTGCCAGTAAGGGGACCGGGGCCAACGTCCTGACTTTC.